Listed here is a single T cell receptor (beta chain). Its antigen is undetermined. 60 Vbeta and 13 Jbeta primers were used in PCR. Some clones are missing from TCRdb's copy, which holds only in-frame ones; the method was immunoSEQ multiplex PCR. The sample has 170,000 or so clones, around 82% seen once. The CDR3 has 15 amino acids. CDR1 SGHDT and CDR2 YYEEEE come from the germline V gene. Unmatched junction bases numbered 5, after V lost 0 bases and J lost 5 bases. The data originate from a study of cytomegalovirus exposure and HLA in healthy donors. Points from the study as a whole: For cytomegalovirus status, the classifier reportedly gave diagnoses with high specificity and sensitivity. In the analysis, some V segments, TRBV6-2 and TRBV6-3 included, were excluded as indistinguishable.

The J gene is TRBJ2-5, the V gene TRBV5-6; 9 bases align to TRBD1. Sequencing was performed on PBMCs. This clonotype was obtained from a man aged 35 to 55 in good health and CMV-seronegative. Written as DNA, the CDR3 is TGTGCCAGCAGCTTGGGGACAGGGGTCGGGGAGACCCAGTACTTC. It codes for CASSLGTGVGETQYF.